This T cell receptor beta chain was retrieved from a study of cytomegalovirus exposure and HLA in healthy donors. 13 Jbeta primers and 60 Vbeta primers were used for the PCR. Measured with immunoSEQ multiplex PCR; TCRdb has only the in-frame clones, and not every one. The sample yields about 120,000 clones, 77% seen once. Broader study findings: The investigators catalogued 150 or so TCR beta chains as cytomegalovirus-associated.

Points on this clone: Its target is unknown.

The CDR3 consists of 12 residues. The V end was cut by 4 bases, the J end by 2 bases, with 7 bases between. CDR1 is SQVTM and CDR2 is ANQGSEA in the germline V gene. The sequence came from a man aged 18 to 29 in good health and CMV-seropositive. The sample consisted of PBMCs. V usage is TRBV29-1 and J usage is TRBJ2-3; no clear D gene. The chain's CDR3 is CSVGVNTDTQYF. In nucleotides, the CDR3 is TGCAGCGTTGGTGTTAACACAGATACGCAGTATTTT.